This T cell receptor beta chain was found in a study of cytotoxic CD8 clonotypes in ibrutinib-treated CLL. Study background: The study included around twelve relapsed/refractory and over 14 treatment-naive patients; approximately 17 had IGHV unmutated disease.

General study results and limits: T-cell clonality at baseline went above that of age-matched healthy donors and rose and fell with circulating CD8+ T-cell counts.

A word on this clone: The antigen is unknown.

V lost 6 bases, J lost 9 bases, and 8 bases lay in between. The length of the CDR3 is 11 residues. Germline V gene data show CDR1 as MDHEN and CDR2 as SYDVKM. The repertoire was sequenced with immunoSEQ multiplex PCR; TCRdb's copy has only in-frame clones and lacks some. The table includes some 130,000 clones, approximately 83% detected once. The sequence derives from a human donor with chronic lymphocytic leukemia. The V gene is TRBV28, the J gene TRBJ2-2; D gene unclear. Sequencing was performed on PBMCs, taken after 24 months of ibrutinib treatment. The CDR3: CASRGVRELFF. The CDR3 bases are TGTGCCAGCAGAGGCGTTAGGGAGCTGTTTTTT.